Shown below are 30 T cell receptor beta chains from a single sample sequenced in a study of graft-versus-host responses after intestinal transplantation. Using immunoSEQ multiplex PCR, the repertoire was profiled, and TCRdb retains in-frame clones only, with some absent. The table shows 80,000 or so clones, with 80% to 95% occurring only once. The sample was PBMCs, taken 98 days after intestinal transplantation. The receptors derive from a human patient who received an intestinal transplant, so some T cells may come from the graft donor.

V and J are TRBV5-8 and TRBJ2-7; TRBD1 matches 7 bases. Germline CDR1 reads SGHTS; CDR2 reads YDEGEE. The CDR3 loop spans 14 amino acids. V shed 1 base and J 4 bases; nucleotides not matched to a gene: 5. This CDR3 reads CASSLTGVGYEQYF. CDR3 nucleotide sequence: TGTGCCAGCAGCTTGACAGGGGTGGGGTACGAGCAGTACTTC.

The J gene is TRBJ2-3, the V gene TRBV9; 7 bases map to TRBD2. Trimming cost V 0 bases and J 4 bases; bases outside gene matches: 5. Per germline, CDR1 SGDLS and CDR2 YYNGEE. The CDR3 sequence is 15 residues long. The DNA of the CDR3 is TGTGCCAGCAGCGTAGGGACTAGAGGGGCAGATACGCAGTATTTT. Encoded protein: CASSVGTRGADTQYF.

This clone appeared a single time. The chain recombines TRBV19 with TRBJ2-7; D may be TRBD2 (5 bases). V was clipped by 5 bases and J by 0 bases, with 11 bases between them. In germline, CDR1 is LNHDA, CDR2 SQIVND (reference sequence). The CDR3 has 14 residues. This chain's CDR3 is CASSAAVSSYEQYF. The CDR3 region has the DNA TGTGCCAGTAGTGCAGCGGTCAGCTCCTACGAGCAGTACTTC.

This clone was observed a single time. The J gene is TRBJ1-2, the V gene TRBV19; 7 bases fit TRBD1. There are 15 residues in the CDR3. The trim removed 3 bases at V and 4 bases at J, leaving 8 bases unmatched. CDR1 and CDR2 from the germline V gene are LNHDA and SQIVND (reference sequence). CDR3 in amino acids: CASSMMGDRLYGYTF. CDR3 DNA: TGTGCCAGTAGTATGATGGGGGACAGACTCTATGGCTACACCTTC.

V usage is TRBV4-1 and J usage is TRBJ2-4, with TRBD2 identical over 7 bases. V dropped 7 bases and J dropped 7; count of bases not matched to a gene: 4. Germline-derived CDR1 and CDR2 are MGHRA and YSYEKL. This CDR3 is 12 amino acids long. CDR3 in amino acids: CASTGGTNIQYF. CDR3 DNA: TGCGCCAGCACGGGGGGAACGAACATTCAGTACTTC.

V gene TRBV29-1 combines with J gene TRBJ2-5; D possibly corresponds to TRBD1 (7 bases). The V gene's germline CDR1 is SQVTM and CDR2 ANQGSEA. CDR3 size: 13 residues. V was pared by 3 bases and J by 1 base, with 9 bases between. The CDR3 loop is CSVDRGVQETQYF. CDR3 DNA: TGCAGCGTTGACAGGGGGGTCCAAGAGACCCAGTACTTC.

The chain couples TRBV4-2 to TRBJ2-1; D possibly uses TRBD1 or TRBD2 (6 bases each). The V gene lost 0 bases and the J gene lost 0 bases, with 12 bases spanning the gap. The CDR3 loop spans 17 amino acids. Germline values: CDR1 LGHNA, CDR2 YNFKEQ. Written as DNA, the CDR3 is TGTGCCAGCAGCCAAGAGGGGGCAGCGGGCTCCTACAATGAGCAGTTCTTC. Its translation is CASSQEGAAGSYNEQFF.

The chain combines TRBV27 with TRBJ1-2; D is perhaps TRBD1 (5 bases). Between the trimmed V and J ends, which lost 3 bases and 7 bases, there was a span of 15 bases. The CDR3 extends over 14 amino acids. Germline V CDR1 and CDR2: MNHEY, SMNVEV (reference sequence). CDR3 protein: CASSLLGARGGYTF. CDR3 DNA sequence: TGTGCCAGCAGTTTGCTAGGGGCTAGAGGTGGCTACACCTTC.

The V call is TRBV2, the J call TRBJ2-3, with D possibly being TRBD2 (6 bases). The V gene lost 6 bases and the J gene lost 2 bases, with 18 bases spanning the gap. The CDR3 is 16 amino acids. CDR1 and CDR2 from the germline V gene are SNHLY and FYNNEI. This CDR3 is CASRDGTHTNTDTQYF. CDR3 coding DNA: TGTGCCAGCAGGGACGGGACTCATACAAACACAGATACGCAGTATTTT.

This rearrangement joins TRBV6-6 to TRBJ2-1, with 10 bases aligning to TRBD1. Germline V gene sequence: CDR1 MNHNY, CDR2 SVGAGI (reference sequence). The CDR3 spans 16 residues. Trimming took 3 bases from V and 5 from J; bases not matched to a gene: 7. The CDR3 is CASSYTGQGLNNEQFF. The CDR3 coding sequence is TGTGCCAGCAGTTATACGGGACAGGGGCTCAACAATGAGCAGTTCTTC.

Concerning this clone itself: Other DNA sequences in the same sample also yield this CDR3. DNA for the CDR3: TGCGCCAGCAGCCCGGGGACCAACACAGATACGCAGTATTTT. This codes for CASSPGTNTDTQYF. The chain links TRBV5-1 to TRBJ2-3, with D perhaps TRBD1 or TRBD2 (5 bases each). From germline, CDR1 is SGHRS and CDR2 YFSETQ. V lost 4 bases to trimming and J lost 2 bases, with 11 bases between them. The length of the CDR3 is 14 residues.

V usage is TRBV10-3 and J usage is TRBJ2-4; D is uncertain. This CDR3 region has 19 residues. Germline CDR1 ENHRY, CDR2 SYGVKD. Trimming shortened V by 2 bases and J by 1 base, and 21 bases separated the two germline ends. The CDR3: CAISEALHRLQVAKNIQYF. CDR3 DNA sequence: TGTGCCATCAGTGAGGCCCTACATCGATTGCAGGTGGCCAAAAACATTCAGTACTTC.

The chain carries TRBV6-5 and TRBJ2-7, with 8 bases aligning to TRBD1. This CDR3 comprises 14 residues. V lost 2 bases and J lost 5; bases outside the gene matches: 5. Germline lookup yields CDR1 MNHEY and CDR2 SVGAGI. The CDR3 bases are TGTGCCAGCAGTTACACGGACAGGGTCAACGAGCAGTACTTC. It yields the protein CASSYTDRVNEQYF.

The chain joins TRBV30 to TRBJ2-1, with D perhaps matching TRBD2 (5 bases). The V gene lost 2 bases and the J gene lost 10 bases, with 9 bases spanning the gap. Germline V CDR1 and CDR2: GTSNPN, SVGIG (reference sequence). The CDR3 consists of 11 residues. The CDR3 region is CAWSREREQFF. CDR3 coding DNA: TGTGCCTGGAGTAGAGAGCGGGAGCAGTTCTTC.

The chain has TRBV6-4 and TRBJ2-3; D gene ambiguous. This CDR3 is 13 amino acids long. The V gene's germline CDR1 is MRHNA and CDR2 SNTAGT. V lost 3 bases and J lost 3, with 7 bases in between. This CDR3 is CASSDTLTDTQYF. Here the CDR3 DNA reads TGTGCCAGCAGTGATACCCTTACAGATACGCAGTATTTT.

This clone has a handful of counts. The V and J genes are TRBV5-6 and TRBJ2-1, with no clear D. Trimming left V 0 bases short and J 2 bases short, with 3 bases between. CDR3 size: 13 residues. The germline CDR1 and CDR2 sequences are SGHDT and YYEEEE. CDR3 nucleotide sequence: TGTGCCAGCAGCTTGGGCCCCTACAATGAGCAGTTCTTC. Translation gives CASSLGPYNEQFF.

The genes are TRBV28 and TRBJ1-1; D is undetermined. Between the trimmed V and J ends, which lost 6 bases and 0 bases, there was a span of 14 bases. The CDR3 is 15 residues long. Germline CDR1 MDHEN, CDR2 SYDVKM. The CDR3 sequence: CASRVSQRMNTEAFF. CDR3 nucleotides: TGTGCCAGCAGGGTGTCGCAGCGCATGAACACTGAAGCTTTCTTT.

The chain links TRBV6-6 to TRBJ2-1; 10 bases match TRBD2. The CDR3 totals 15 residues. V gave up 5 bases and J gave up 6 bases; unmatched junction bases: 7. Germline CDR1 reads MNHNY; CDR2 reads SVGAGI (reference sequence). The CDR3 DNA reads TGTGCCAGCAGTAGGGGGACTAGCGTATTCAATGAGCAGTTCTTC. Translating gives CASSRGTSVFNEQFF.

The chain couples TRBV4-1 to TRBJ2-1; no definite D call. Germline assignment: CDR1 MGHRA and CDR2 YSYEKL. The CDR3 consists of 13 residues. V lost 1 base and J 5 bases, leaving 6 bases between the germline ends. CDR3 residues: CASSQVGNNEQFF. The CDR3 coding sequence is TGCGCCAGCAGCCAAGTGGGCAACAATGAGCAGTTCTTC.

The V and J genes are TRBV15 and TRBJ1-4; D unclear. Trimming cost V 6 bases and J 3 bases, with 8 bases left between them. The length of the CDR3 is 13 residues. The germline gives CDR1 LNHNV, CDR2 YYDKDF (reference sequence). The CDR3 region has the DNA TGTGCCACCAGTACGGGCTCTAATGAAAAACTGTTTTTT. It codes for CATSTGSNEKLFF.

The V and J genes are TRBV27 and TRBJ2-7, with TRBD2 identical over 9 bases. J gave up 0 bases and V 6 bases, and 9 bases lay outside the gene matches. The germline V gene has CDR1 MNHEY and CDR2 SMNVEV (reference sequence). CDR3 length equals 16 residues. DNA of the CDR3: TGTGCCAGCAGCCCGCGGGGGCGGGAGGGCTCCTACGAGCAGTACTTC. As protein: CASSPRGREGSYEQYF.

The chain combines TRBV5-1 with TRBJ1-1; D gene ambiguous. This CDR3 is 15 amino acids long. The V end lost 0 bases, the J end lost 1 base, and 10 bases lay between the germline ends. Per the germline V gene, CDR1 is SGHRS and CDR2 is YFSETQ. CDR3 sequence reads: CASSLDAGTNTEAFF. In DNA, the CDR3 is TGCGCCAGCAGCTTGGATGCGGGCACGAACACTGAAGCTTTCTTT.

The chain is built from TRBV10-1 and TRBJ2-5, with no clear D. This CDR3 comprises 13 residues. The V gene's germline CDR1 is WNHNN and CDR2 SYGVQD (reference sequence). V lost 1 base to trimming and J lost 9 bases, with 12 bases between them. The CDR3 region is CASSEWRDGPQYF. The CDR3 DNA reads as TGCGCCAGCAGTGAGTGGCGCGACGGGCCCCAGTACTTC.

This chain connects TRBV14 to TRBJ2-4; D perhaps matches TRBD2 (5 bases). V lost 2 bases and J 4 bases, leaving 15 bases between the germline ends. CDR1 SGHDN and CDR2 FVKESK come from the germline V gene. The CDR3 length is 16 residues. CDR3 protein: CASSQRPGLGKNIQYF. The CDR3 bases are TGTGCCAGCAGCCAAAGACCCGGACTGGGTAAAAACATTCAGTACTTC. The complete variable domain, with remaining parts taken from reference TRBV14 and TRBJ2-4, reads EAGVTQFPSHSVIEKGQTVTLRCDPISGHDNLYWYRRVMGKEIKFLLHFVKESKQDESGMPNNRFLAERTGGTYSTLKVQPAELEDSGVYFCASSQRPGLGKNIQYFGAGTRLSVL.

This chain links TRBV7-9 with TRBJ2-1; no clear D. The germline V and J ends were trimmed by 1 base and 0 bases, with 10 bases remaining between them. The V gene's germline CDR1 is SEHNR and CDR2 FQNEAQ (reference sequence). This CDR3 spans 16 amino acids. The CDR3 DNA follows: TGTGCCAGCAGCTTAGTCGACTGGAGCTCCTACAATGAGCAGTTCTTC. Its translation: CASSLVDWSSYNEQFF.

The chain has TRBV6-1 and TRBJ2-7, with a possible D match to TRBD2 (5 bases). Germline V gene sequence: CDR1 MNHNS, CDR2 SASEGT. V was clipped by 3 bases and J by 3 bases, with 15 bases between them. There are 15 residues in the CDR3. CDR3 coding DNA: TGTGCCAGCAGTGAGACCTTCCTACTAGGCTACGAGCAGTACTTC. Its translation: CASSETFLLGYEQYF.

Here the CDR3 reads CASSFTGGAGEKLFF. In nucleotides, the CDR3 is TGCGCCAGCAGCTTTACAGGGGGCGCGGGTGAAAAACTGTTTTTT. This chain links TRBV5-1 with TRBJ1-4; 9 bases map to TRBD1. The J segment lost 7 bases and the V segment lost 2 bases, leaving 6 bases of the junction unmatched. The CDR3 extends over 15 amino acids. Germline V gene sequence: CDR1 SGHRS, CDR2 YFSETQ.

This chain connects TRBV20-1 to TRBJ2-7, with D uncertain. The germline V gene has CDR1 DFQATT and CDR2 SNEGSKA (reference sequence). This CDR3 spans 11 amino acids. V was shortened by 6 bases and J by 7 bases, with 13 bases between the two germline ends. The CDR3 sequence: CSAGSFTEQYF. CDR3 bases: TGCAGTGCCGGGTCCTTTACAGAGCAGTACTTC.

This clone was detected once. The chain carries TRBV5-4 and TRBJ1-2; perhaps TRBD1 as D (5 bases). This CDR3 is 15 amino acids long. V was clipped by 0 bases and J by 0 bases, with 9 bases between them. CDR1 is SGHNT, CDR2 YYREEE, per germline (reference sequence). CDR3 bases: TGTGCCAGCAGCTTGGGTGGGGCTACTAACTATGGCTACACCTTC. Amino acid sequence: CASSLGGATNYGYTF.

This clone has just one count. The chain is built from TRBV9 and TRBJ2-7; maybe TRBD1 (6 bases). V dropped 2 bases and J dropped 1 base, with 19 bases sitting between them. This CDR3 region has 17 residues. Looked up from germline, CDR1 is SGDLS and CDR2 is YYNGEE. The CDR3 region is CASSVKRGNIGSYEQYF. The CDR3 region has the DNA TGTGCCAGCAGCGTCAAGAGGGGGAATATTGGATCCTACGAGCAGTACTTC. The full variable domain, its missing parts supplied by reference TRBV9 and TRBJ2-7, is DSGVTQTPKHLITATGQRVTLRCSPRSGDLSVYWYQQSLDQGLQFLIQYYNGEERAKGNILERFSAQQFPDLHSELNLSSLELGDSALYFCASSVKRGNIGSYEQYFGPGTRLTVT.